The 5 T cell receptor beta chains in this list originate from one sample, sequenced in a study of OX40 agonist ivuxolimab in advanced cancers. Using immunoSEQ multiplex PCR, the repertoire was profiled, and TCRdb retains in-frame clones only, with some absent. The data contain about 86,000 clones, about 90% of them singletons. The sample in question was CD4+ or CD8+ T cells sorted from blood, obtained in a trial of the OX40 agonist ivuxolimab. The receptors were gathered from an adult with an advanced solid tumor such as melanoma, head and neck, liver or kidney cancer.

The CDR3 sequence: CASSQEQRWEQYF. DNA of the CDR3: TGTGCCAGCAGCCAAGAACAACGGTGGGAGCAGTACTTC. The chain links TRBV4-2 to TRBJ2-7; D unclear. This CDR3 spans 13 amino acids. Germline CDR1 is LGHNA and CDR2 is YNFKEQ. Deletions cut 0 bases from V and 7 bases from J, with 10 bases between.

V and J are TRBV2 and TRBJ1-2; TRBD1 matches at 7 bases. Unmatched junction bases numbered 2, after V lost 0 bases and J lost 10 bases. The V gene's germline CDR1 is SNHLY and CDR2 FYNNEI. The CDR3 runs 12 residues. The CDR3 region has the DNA TGTGCCAGCAGTGAAGCGGGACAGCACTACACCTTC. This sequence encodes CASSEAGQHYTF.

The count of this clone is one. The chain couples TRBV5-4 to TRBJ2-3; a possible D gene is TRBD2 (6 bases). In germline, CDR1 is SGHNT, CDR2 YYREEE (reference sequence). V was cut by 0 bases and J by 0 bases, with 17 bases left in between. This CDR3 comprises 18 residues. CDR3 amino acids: CASSLEGRAGQSTDTQYF. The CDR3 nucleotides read TGTGCCAGCAGCTTGGAGGGGCGGGCGGGGCAGAGCACAGATACGCAGTATTTT.

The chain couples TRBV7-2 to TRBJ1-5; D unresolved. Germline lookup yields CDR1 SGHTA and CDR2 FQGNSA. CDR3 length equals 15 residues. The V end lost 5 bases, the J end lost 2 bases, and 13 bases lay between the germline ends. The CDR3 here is CASSPSLAGNQPQHF. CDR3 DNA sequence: TGTGCCAGCAGCCCTAGTTTGGCGGGCAATCAGCCCCAGCATTTT.

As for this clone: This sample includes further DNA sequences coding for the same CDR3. The CDR3 DNA reads as TGTGCCAGTAGTATGATGGGGGGTGGTCGGGGGACCCAGTACTTC. It encodes CASSMMGGGRGTQYF. The V and J genes are TRBV19 and TRBJ2-5; maybe TRBD2 (6 bases). The CDR3 contains 15 residues. V was pared by 3 bases and J by 7 bases, with 18 bases between. Germline CDR1 reads LNHDA; CDR2 reads SQIVND (reference sequence).